The source of this TCR beta chain is a study of T cells in localized non-small cell lung cancer. Some clones are missing from TCRdb's copy, which holds only in-frame ones; the method was immunoSEQ multiplex PCR. The top ten clones hold 15% to 17% of a sample with about 3,400 clones, under 30% of them seen once. This clone was counted a few times. Its antigen is still unknown. The CDR3 loop spans 15 amino acids. Germline-derived CDR1 and CDR2 are MNHGY and SAAAGT. The V and J ends lost 6 bases and 8 bases respectively, with 22 bases between them. General study results and limits: Longer survival (overall) was linked to higher T cell density in blood. Sequencing covered just one tumor region, so heterogeneity cannot be ruled out. Maximal T cell clonality occurred in uninvolved adjacent lung, with tumor ranking below it.

The gene calls are TRBV6-8 and TRBJ1-2; D might be TRBD1 (6 bases). This clonotype was sampled from a female donor over 55 with stage I lung adenocarcinoma. Here the sequenced sample was lung tumor tissue, taken before any cancer treatment. This CDR3 is CASSLLTGGIWGYTF. CDR3 sequence (DNA): TGTGCCAGCAGCCTTCTGACAGGAGGGATATGGGGCTACACCTTC.